This T cell receptor (beta chain) was recorded in a study of glioma-infiltrating T cells. The iRepertoire nested amplicon-rescue multiplex PCR amplified TCR alpha and beta CDR3s from RNA. TCRdb passed the multiplex PCR reads through MiXCR, listing each CDR3 protein once. Among under 130,000 distinct CDR3 sequences listed, around 28% were seen once. Trimming cost V 4 bases and J 7 bases, with 11 bases left between them. The CDR3 spans 13 residues. Germline V gene data show CDR1 as SGHKS and CDR2 as YYEKEE (reference sequence). This sequence was found in a human donor with low-grade glioma or glioblastoma, undergoing nonglioma brain surgery, or in good health (not recorded which). The gene calls are TRBV5-5 and TRBJ2-2, with D perhaps given as TRBD1 or TRBD2 (5 bases each). What was sequenced was glioma tissue, nonneoplastic brain tissue, or PBMCs (not recorded which). CDR3 protein: CASSRDEGGELFF. In DNA, the CDR3 is TGTGCCAGCAGCCGGGACGAGGGCGGGGAGCTGTTTTTT.